Listed below are T cell receptor beta chains from one sample, sequenced in a study of early T cells in non-severe SARS-CoV-2 infection. TCRdb independently ran MiXCR on the 5' RACE reads; one entry per CDR3 protein. The sample records over 45,000 distinct CDR3 sequences, 5.6% being singletons. Input material: whole blood. The receptors were sampled from an adult who was a healthcare worker with PCR-confirmed SARS-CoV-2 infection or an uninfected control (not recorded which). Each CDR3 is given with its conserved first and last residue. Fields, in order: D gene, clone size, J gene, V gene, CDR3 protein, CDR3 DNA. A D gene is named only where the DNA matches it firmly. A row's size may be missing; if present it is once, few, many or a size class.

D gene: .
clone size: few
J gene: TRBJ2-7
V gene: TRBV6-5
CDR3 protein: CASSYGTVQYYEQYF
CDR3 DNA: TGTGCCAGCAGTTACGGGACCGTACAATACTACGAGCAGTACTTC

D gene: .
clone size: many
J gene: TRBJ2-1
V gene: TRBV11-2
CDR3 protein: CASSLERRWGDEQFF
CDR3 DNA: TGTGCCAGCAGCTTAGAGCGACGGTGGGGGGATGAGCAGTTCTTC

D gene: TRBD1
clone size: .
J gene: TRBJ2-2
V gene: TRBV11-2
CDR3 protein: CASSLVTGDPANTGELFF
CDR3 DNA: TGTGCCAGCAGCTTAGTCACAGGGGATCCCGCGAACACCGGGGAGCTGTTTTTT

D gene: TRBD2
clone size: many
J gene: TRBJ2-3
V gene: TRBV20-1
CDR3 protein: CSARNREGRPDTQYF
CDR3 DNA: TGCAGTGCTAGAAACCGGGAGGGCCGCCCAGATACGCAGTATTTT

D gene: .
clone size: many
J gene: TRBJ1-2
V gene: TRBV10-2
CDR3 protein: CASSDGTGDYGYTF
CDR3 DNA: TGCGCCAGCAGTGATGGGACTGGGGACTATGGCTACACCTTC

D gene: .
clone size: .
J gene: TRBJ2-7
V gene: TRBV5-1
CDR3 protein: CASSLQGPLYEQYF
CDR3 DNA: TGCGCCAGTAGCTTACAGGGCCCCCTCTACGAGCAGTACTTC

D gene: TRBD1
clone size: medium-sized
J gene: TRBJ1-5
V gene: TRBV4-3
CDR3 protein: CASSLTTGVGQPQHF
CDR3 DNA: TGCGCCAGCAGCCTGACTACAGGGGTGGGTCAGCCCCAGCATTTT

D gene: TRBD1
clone size: many
J gene: TRBJ2-5
V gene: TRBV29-1
CDR3 protein: CSVGQGAKETQYF
CDR3 DNA: TGCAGCGTTGGCCAGGGGGCGAAGGAGACCCAGTACTTC

D gene: .
clone size: few
J gene: TRBJ2-5
V gene: TRBV7-9
CDR3 protein: CASSLAGGAYF
CDR3 DNA: TGTGCCAGCAGCTTAGCAGGGGGGGCGTACTTC

D gene: .
clone size: many
J gene: TRBJ1-5
V gene: TRBV15
CDR3 protein: CATSREMNSNQPQHF
CDR3 DNA: TGTGCCACCAGCCGGGAGATGAATAGCAATCAGCCCCAGCATTTT

D gene: .
clone size: many
J gene: TRBJ1-2
V gene: TRBV20-1
CDR3 protein: CSHLYGYTF
CDR3 DNA: TGCAGCCACCTATACGGCTACACCTTC

D gene: TRBD1
clone size: many
J gene: TRBJ2-2
V gene: TRBV11-2
CDR3 protein: CASSFKQGALTGELFF
CDR3 DNA: TGTGCCAGCAGCTTTAAACAGGGGGCTCTGACCGGGGAGCTGTTTTTT

D gene: .
clone size: many
J gene: TRBJ2-5
V gene: TRBV10-3
CDR3 protein: CATLTPDPGQTRTQYF
CDR3 DNA: TGTGCCACCTTAACACCAGACCCGGGACAGACTAGGACCCAGTACTTC

D gene: .
clone size: many
J gene: TRBJ1-1
V gene: TRBV11-1
CDR3 protein: CASSSRRGTPFGTEAFF
CDR3 DNA: TGTGCCAGCAGCTCACGGCGGGGGACCCCCTTTGGGACTGAAGCTTTCTTT

D gene: .
clone size: many
J gene: TRBJ2-7
V gene: TRBV18
CDR3 protein: CASSPLSNEQYF
CDR3 DNA: TGTGCCAGCTCACCACTCTCGAACGAGCAGTACTTC

D gene: .
clone size: .
J gene: TRBJ2-3
V gene: TRBV11-2
CDR3 protein: CASSDGTDTQYF
CDR3 DNA: TGTGCCAGCAGCGATGGCACAGATACGCAGTATTTT

D gene: .
clone size: few
J gene: TRBJ1-5
V gene: TRBV6-7
CDR3 protein: CASSDPNQPQHF
CDR3 DNA: TGTGCCAGCAGCGACCCTAATCAGCCCCAGCATTTT

D gene: .
clone size: many
J gene: TRBJ1-5
V gene: TRBV19
CDR3 protein: CASSSPGGLGNQPQHF
CDR3 DNA: TGTGCCAGTAGTTCCCCCGGGGGCTTAGGCAATCAGCCCCAGCATTTT

D gene: .
clone size: many
J gene: TRBJ2-7
V gene: TRBV10-2
CDR3 protein: CASHGGSYEQYF
CDR3 DNA: TGCGCCAGCCACGGCGGTTCCTACGAGCAGTACTTC

D gene: .
clone size: few
J gene: TRBJ2-4
V gene: TRBV6-2/TRBV6-3
CDR3 protein: CASKRPGAKNIQYF
CDR3 DNA: TGTGCCAGCAAGAGGCCCGGTGCCAAAAACATTCAGTACTTC

D gene: .
clone size: .
J gene: TRBJ1-6
V gene: TRBV7-2
CDR3 protein: CASSAGGRGSPLHF
CDR3 DNA: TGTGCCAGCAGCGCCGGGGGCCGGGGTTCACCCCTCCACTTT

D gene: TRBD1
clone size: many
J gene: TRBJ2-5
V gene: TRBV12-5
CDR3 protein: CASGDHRGRRETQYF
CDR3 DNA: TGTGCTAGTGGTGATCACAGGGGGCGAAGGGAGACCCAGTACTTC

D gene: TRBD1
clone size: many
J gene: TRBJ2-3
V gene: TRBV6-1
CDR3 protein: CASSADRGDTQYF
CDR3 DNA: TGTGCCAGCAGTGCTGACAGGGGCGATACGCAGTATTTT

D gene: TRBD1
clone size: few
J gene: TRBJ1-2
V gene: TRBV10-3
CDR3 protein: CAISVGTGGSYGYTF
CDR3 DNA: TGTGCCATCAGTGTCGGGACAGGGGGCTCCTATGGCTACACCTTC

D gene: .
clone size: many
J gene: TRBJ1-5
V gene: TRBV6-2/TRBV6-3
CDR3 protein: CASSHGRGNSNQPQHF
CDR3 DNA: TGTGCCAGCAGCCACGGACGGGGGAATAGCAATCAGCCCCAGCATTTT

D gene: TRBD1
clone size: few
J gene: TRBJ2-1
V gene: TRBV5-1
CDR3 protein: CASSRYRGPGDNEQFF
CDR3 DNA: TGCGCCAGCAGCAGATACAGGGGGCCTGGGGACAATGAGCAGTTCTTC